This is a list of T cell receptor beta chains from one sample in a study of T-cell reconstitution after alpha-beta-depleted transplantation in children. TCRdb reprocessed the PCR reads via MiXCR and lists one record per CDR3 protein. The sample carries approximately 120,000 distinct CDR3 sequences, around a tenth recorded once. The sample consisted of PBMCs, mostly from graft donor cells, taken 180 days after TCRalphabeta/CD19-depleted stem cell transplant. Receptors originate from a girl under two years old who had a stem cell transplant for combined immunodeficiency, so the T cells may come from the graft donor. The CDR3 runs from the conserved cysteine through the conserved F or W. A D gene is named only where the DNA matches it firmly. The size field is filled for only some rows; it gives once, few, many or a size class.

j_call: TRBJ2-7; clone_size: many; d_call: NA; v_call: TRBV29-1; cdr3_aa: CSVGGYYEQYF; cdr3_nt: TGCAGCGTTGGGGGTTACTACGAGCAGTACTTC
j_call: TRBJ2-7; clone_size: few; d_call: NA; v_call: TRBV7-2; cdr3_aa: CASSLKTGFFPYEQYF; cdr3_nt: TGTGCCAGCAGCTTAAAGACCGGGTTTTTCCCCTACGAGCAGTACTTC
j_call: TRBJ1-6; clone_size: NA; d_call: TRBD1; v_call: TRBV5-6; cdr3_aa: CASSGLTGESSPLHF; cdr3_nt: TGTGCCAGCAGCGGGTTGACAGGGGAAAGCTCACCCCTCCACTTT
j_call: TRBJ2-1; clone_size: few; d_call: NA; v_call: TRBV20-1; cdr3_aa: CSARDPGLPEQFF; cdr3_nt: TGCAGTGCTAGAGATCCCGGACTTCCCGAGCAGTTCTTC
j_call: TRBJ2-3; clone_size: many; d_call: TRBD2; v_call: TRBV20-1; cdr3_aa: CSAITSEYTDTQYF; cdr3_nt: TGCAGTGCCATTACTAGCGAGTACACAGATACGCAGTATTTT
j_call: TRBJ2-5; clone_size: few; d_call: TRBD2; v_call: TRBV7-3; cdr3_aa: CASSLGTSGSGETQYF; cdr3_nt: TGTGCCAGCAGCTTAGGGACTAGCGGGAGTGGAGAGACCCAGTACTTC
j_call: TRBJ2-2; clone_size: NA; d_call: NA; v_call: TRBV12-3/TRBV12-4; cdr3_aa: CSTFRGLAAGELFF; cdr3_nt: TGTTCCACCTTTAGGGGACTGGCGGCCGGGGAGCTGTTTTTT
j_call: TRBJ2-1; clone_size: once; d_call: TRBD2; v_call: TRBV6-2/TRBV6-3; cdr3_aa: CASSYETSGFNEQFF; cdr3_nt: TGTGCCAGCAGTTACGAGACTAGCGGGTTCAATGAGCAGTTCTTC
j_call: TRBJ2-4; clone_size: NA; d_call: TRBD1; v_call: TRBV11-3; cdr3_aa: CASSQSVWDRGRKETKNIQYF; cdr3_nt: TGTGCCAGCAGCCAATCCGTATGGGACAGGGGGCGCAAAGAGACCAAAAACATTCAGTACTTC
j_call: TRBJ1-5; clone_size: NA; d_call: NA; v_call: TRBV6-2/TRBV6-3; cdr3_aa: CASSYWGLVQPQHF; cdr3_nt: TGTGCCAGCAGTTACTGGGGCTTGGTTCAGCCCCAGCATTTT
j_call: TRBJ2-7; clone_size: few; d_call: TRBD1; v_call: TRBV29-1; cdr3_aa: CSVATGTGGHEQYF; cdr3_nt: TGCAGCGTGGCGACCGGGACAGGGGGACACGAGCAGTACTTC
j_call: TRBJ2-7; clone_size: NA; d_call: TRBD2; v_call: TRBV7-2; cdr3_aa: CASSPRLSTGGLEQYF; cdr3_nt: TGTGCCAGCAGCCCCCGACTTTCCACGGGGGGACTCGAGCAGTACTTC
j_call: TRBJ2-3; clone_size: few; d_call: NA; v_call: TRBV20-1; cdr3_aa: CSGTSHPDTQYF; cdr3_nt: TGCAGTGGGACATCCCACCCAGATACGCAGTATTTT
j_call: TRBJ2-1; clone_size: few; d_call: NA; v_call: TRBV29-1; cdr3_aa: CSVAVNNEQFF; cdr3_nt: TGCAGCGTTGCTGTAAACAATGAGCAGTTCTTC
j_call: TRBJ2-7; clone_size: many; d_call: TRBD1; v_call: TRBV18; cdr3_aa: CASSQGQGGGYEQYF; cdr3_nt: TGTGCCAGCTCCCAGGGACAGGGTGGCGGCTACGAGCAGTACTTC
j_call: TRBJ1-1; clone_size: NA; d_call: NA; v_call: TRBV10-3; cdr3_aa: CAISGGLLGTEAFF; cdr3_nt: TGTGCCATCAGTGGGGGGCTGCTGGGCACTGAAGCTTTCTTT
j_call: TRBJ2-7; clone_size: few; d_call: NA; v_call: TRBV5-1; cdr3_aa: CASMGGDGGNEQYF; cdr3_nt: TGCGCCAGCATGGGGGGAGATGGAGGAAACGAGCAGTACTTC
j_call: TRBJ2-7; clone_size: NA; d_call: TRBD2; v_call: TRBV20-1; cdr3_aa: CSAEDSPGGLAGGRGYEQYF; cdr3_nt: TGCAGTGCTGAAGATAGCCCTGGGGGACTAGCGGGAGGGCGGGGCTACGAGCAGTACTTC
j_call: TRBJ2-3; clone_size: few; d_call: TRBD1; v_call: TRBV29-1; cdr3_aa: CSVGFTGGVTDTQYF; cdr3_nt: TGCAGCGTTGGTTTTACAGGGGGTGTGACAGATACGCAGTATTTT
j_call: TRBJ2-5; clone_size: NA; d_call: TRBD1; v_call: TRBV5-4; cdr3_aa: CANTDRGRETQYF; cdr3_nt: TGTGCCAATACCGACAGGGGACGAGAGACCCAGTACTTC
j_call: TRBJ2-7; clone_size: NA; d_call: TRBD2; v_call: TRBV11-2; cdr3_aa: CASSFRTSGSRSSYEQYF; cdr3_nt: TGTGCCAGCAGCTTCAGGACTAGCGGGAGCCGCAGCTCCTACGAGCAGTACTTC
j_call: TRBJ1-5; clone_size: NA; d_call: TRBD1; v_call: TRBV20-1; cdr3_aa: CSARQITGTGRQPQHF; cdr3_nt: TGCAGTGCTAGACAGATTACCGGGACAGGGCGTCAGCCCCAGCATTTT
j_call: TRBJ2-2; clone_size: NA; d_call: NA; v_call: TRBV29-1; cdr3_aa: CSVVTAWGTGELFF; cdr3_nt: TGCAGCGTTGTAACAGCCTGGGGAACCGGGGAGCTGTTTTTT
j_call: TRBJ2-2; clone_size: NA; d_call: TRBD1; v_call: TRBV6-1; cdr3_aa: CASTSLNDRGTGELFF; cdr3_nt: TGTGCCAGCACCTCATTAAACGACAGGGGAACCGGGGAGCTGTTTTTT
j_call: TRBJ1-5; clone_size: NA; d_call: NA; v_call: TRBV12-3/TRBV12-4; cdr3_aa: CASSLVAYQPQHF; cdr3_nt: TGTGCCAGCAGTTTAGTAGCATATCAGCCCCAGCATTTT
j_call: TRBJ2-2; clone_size: NA; d_call: NA; v_call: TRBV27; cdr3_aa: CASSTGLNTGELFF; cdr3_nt: TGTGCCAGCAGTACGGGGCTGAACACCGGGGAGCTGTTTTTT
j_call: TRBJ2-1; clone_size: NA; d_call: NA; v_call: TRBV18; cdr3_aa: CASSARDQPRYEQFF; cdr3_nt: TGTGCCAGCTCGGCCCGGGACCAACCTAGGTATGAGCAGTTCTTC
j_call: TRBJ2-3; clone_size: few; d_call: NA; v_call: TRBV28; cdr3_aa: CASRSDRPSTDTQYF; cdr3_nt: TGTGCCAGCAGGTCTGACAGGCCTAGCACAGATACGCAGTATTTT
j_call: TRBJ1-6; clone_size: many; d_call: TRBD1; v_call: TRBV5-1; cdr3_aa: CASSPQGTGSYNSPLHF; cdr3_nt: TGCGCCAGCAGCCCCCAGGGGACAGGGAGCTATAATTCACCCCTCCACTTT
j_call: TRBJ1-2; clone_size: NA; d_call: NA; v_call: TRBV3-1; cdr3_aa: CASSPTALPPLYTF; cdr3_nt: TGTGCCAGCAGCCCTACAGCACTTCCCCCCTTGTACACCTTC
j_call: TRBJ1-6; clone_size: NA; d_call: NA; v_call: TRBV7-2; cdr3_aa: CASSLGGGISSPLHF; cdr3_nt: TGTGCCAGCAGCTTGGGGGGTGGCATATCTTCACCCCTCCACTTT
j_call: TRBJ2-5; clone_size: few; d_call: TRBD1; v_call: TRBV24-1; cdr3_aa: CATSDRGTGEETQYF; cdr3_nt: TGTGCCACCAGTGATCGAGGGACAGGGGAAGAGACCCAGTACTTC
j_call: TRBJ2-3; clone_size: NA; d_call: NA; v_call: TRBV29-1; cdr3_aa: CSVVRRLSEDTQYF; cdr3_nt: TGCAGCGTTGTGAGGCGTCTTAGTGAGGATACGCAGTATTTT
j_call: TRBJ2-3; clone_size: NA; d_call: NA; v_call: TRBV7-8; cdr3_aa: CASSLSGGPTDTQYF; cdr3_nt: TGTGCCAGCAGCCTATCTGGGGGGCCCACAGATACGCAGTATTTT
j_call: TRBJ1-1; clone_size: few; d_call: NA; v_call: TRBV6-1; cdr3_aa: CASRRGLGTEAFF; cdr3_nt: TGTGCCAGCAGAAGAGGGTTAGGCACTGAAGCTTTCTTT
j_call: TRBJ2-2; clone_size: NA; d_call: TRBD1; v_call: TRBV4-3; cdr3_aa: CASSPLGQGDTGELFF; cdr3_nt: TGCGCCAGCAGCCCTCTCGGACAGGGGGACACCGGGGAGCTGTTTTTT
j_call: TRBJ1-2; clone_size: NA; d_call: TRBD1; v_call: TRBV20-1; cdr3_aa: CSANPGTGDYGYTF; cdr3_nt: TGCAGTGCTAATCCGGGGACAGGGGATTATGGCTACACCTTC
j_call: TRBJ2-3; clone_size: NA; d_call: TRBD2; v_call: TRBV5-1; cdr3_aa: CASRPISGSGRTDTQYF; cdr3_nt: TGCGCCAGCAGACCGATCAGCGGGAGTGGTAGGACAGATACGCAGTATTTT
j_call: TRBJ2-5; clone_size: many; d_call: NA; v_call: TRBV20-1; cdr3_aa: CSAREAVVQETQYF; cdr3_nt: TGCAGTGCTAGAGAGGCGGTAGTCCAAGAGACCCAGTACTTC
j_call: TRBJ2-1; clone_size: few; d_call: NA; v_call: TRBV18; cdr3_aa: CASSPLPGSRGNEQFF; cdr3_nt: TGTGCCAGCTCACCCCTTCCCGGGAGTAGGGGCAATGAGCAGTTCTTC
j_call: TRBJ2-2; clone_size: many; d_call: NA; v_call: TRBV7-8; cdr3_aa: CASRRSQGSTGELFF; cdr3_nt: TGTGCCAGCAGGCGTAGCCAGGGTTCCACCGGGGAGCTGTTTTTT
j_call: TRBJ1-3; clone_size: few; d_call: NA; v_call: TRBV6-5; cdr3_aa: CASSYSIYRSGNTIYF; cdr3_nt: TGTGCCAGCAGTTACTCGATCTATCGCTCTGGAAACACCATATATTTT
j_call: TRBJ1-1; clone_size: NA; d_call: NA; v_call: TRBV20-1; cdr3_aa: CSASSGPTEAFF; cdr3_nt: TGCAGTGCTAGTTCAGGGCCCACTGAAGCTTTCTTT
j_call: TRBJ2-5; clone_size: few; d_call: TRBD1; v_call: TRBV28; cdr3_aa: CASSLGQGVGETQYF; cdr3_nt: TGTGCCAGCAGTCTCGGACAGGGGGTGGGAGAGACCCAGTACTTC
j_call: TRBJ2-1; clone_size: many; d_call: NA; v_call: TRBV11-2; cdr3_aa: CASSAVEGSSYNEQFF; cdr3_nt: TGTGCCAGCAGCGCCGTAGAGGGGAGCTCCTACAATGAGCAGTTCTTC
j_call: TRBJ2-5; clone_size: few; d_call: NA; v_call: TRBV5-1; cdr3_aa: CASSLAEVATQYF; cdr3_nt: TGCGCCAGCAGCTTGGCCGAGGTGGCGACCCAGTACTTC
j_call: TRBJ1-5; clone_size: NA; d_call: TRBD1; v_call: TRBV15; cdr3_aa: CATSRDDREVQPQHF; cdr3_nt: TGTGCCACCAGCAGAGATGACAGGGAAGTTCAGCCCCAGCATTTT
j_call: TRBJ2-5; clone_size: few; d_call: TRBD2; v_call: TRBV12-3/TRBV12-4; cdr3_aa: CASSFQTSGGVQETQYF; cdr3_nt: TGTGCCAGCAGTTTCCAGACTAGCGGGGGGGTCCAAGAGACCCAGTACTTC
j_call: TRBJ1-2; clone_size: few; d_call: TRBD1; v_call: TRBV30; cdr3_aa: CAWSADRASYGYTF; cdr3_nt: TGTGCCTGGAGTGCCGACAGGGCATCCTATGGCTACACCTTC
j_call: TRBJ1-3; clone_size: NA; d_call: TRBD1; v_call: TRBV12-3/TRBV12-4; cdr3_aa: CASGTENLAIYF; cdr3_nt: TGTGCCAGCGGGACAGAAAATCTCGCCATATATTTT
j_call: TRBJ2-7; clone_size: many; d_call: NA; v_call: TRBV5-1; cdr3_aa: CASSLTLLARYEQYF; cdr3_nt: TGCGCCAGCAGCTTGACCCTTCTCGCCCGGTACGAGCAGTACTTC
j_call: TRBJ1-4; clone_size: few; d_call: NA; v_call: TRBV6-5; cdr3_aa: CASSYSVGGESEKLFF; cdr3_nt: TGTGCCAGCAGTTACTCGGTTGGGGGTGAAAGTGAAAAACTGTTTTTT
j_call: TRBJ2-3; clone_size: many; d_call: TRBD2; v_call: TRBV20-1; cdr3_aa: CSARGLAARTDTQYF; cdr3_nt: TGCAGTGCTAGGGGACTAGCGGCACGCACAGATACGCAGTATTTT
j_call: TRBJ2-1; clone_size: few; d_call: TRBD1; v_call: TRBV24-1; cdr3_aa: CAISSRDRDYNEQFF; cdr3_nt: TGTGCCATTAGTAGCCGGGACAGGGATTACAATGAGCAGTTCTTC
j_call: TRBJ2-7; clone_size: NA; d_call: TRBD2; v_call: TRBV5-6; cdr3_aa: CASSLRLAGVDEQYF; cdr3_nt: TGTGCCAGCAGCTTGCGACTAGCGGGGGTCGACGAGCAGTACTTC
j_call: TRBJ1-2; clone_size: NA; d_call: TRBD1; v_call: TRBV30; cdr3_aa: CAWSGDRAAYGYTF; cdr3_nt: TGTGCCTGGAGTGGTGACAGGGCGGCCTATGGCTACACCTTC
j_call: TRBJ2-1; clone_size: few; d_call: TRBD2; v_call: TRBV12-5; cdr3_aa: CASGLGQAGGLVDEQFF; cdr3_nt: TGTGCTAGTGGTTTGGGACAAGCGGGGGGGCTTGTGGATGAGCAGTTCTTC